Here is one T cell receptor (beta chain) with its context. Its antigen remains undetermined. Base qualities are not at hand, and no much larger clone is one base apart. This sample was included in a study of blood T cell repertoires in COVID-19 (dated by TCRdb to about 2020). Notes on the research overall: Samples from collaborators originated in the United States, Italy and Spain and spanned both the acute and convalescent phases of COVID-19. The material from the prospective study consisted of cDNA or gDNA derived from T cells, B-cell-depleted T cells, or PBMCs. The dataset comprised deeply sampled blood TCRbeta repertoires from subjects exposed to, actively infected with, or recovered from COVID-19. The repertoires were made available in a free public database intended to serve as a resource for research on the immune response to SARS-CoV-2. Samples came from the ongoing ImmuneRACE study (first 160 participants) plus 1,254 subjects from 6 global collaborators. Nearly every sample came with metadata listing a de-identified subject ID, COVID-19 status, age in years and sex. Where available, HLA class I and class II types were taken from metadata supplied by the sample provider and were not determined by assay-based typing.

At the junction V is shortened by 3 bases and J by 10 bases, with 13 bases in between. The CDR3 sequence holds 14 residues, the cysteine and phenylalanine included. Only the CDR3 portion is preserved as DNA: 42 bases, with reading frame beginning at the first base. CDR1 and CDR2, looked up from the germline V gene, are KGHSH and LQKENI. The immunoSEQ Assay, a bias-controlled multiplex PCR, was used to amplify TCRbeta CDR3 regions from genomic DNA. Processing in the source paper ran as follows. The number of nucleated cells in each sample was estimated by amplification of reference gene primers within the assay. To quantify the absolute abundance of each unique TCRbeta CDR3 rearrangement, sequence reads were collapsed and filtered. For each sample, productive Simpson clonality was calculated by taking the square root of Simpson's diversity index across productive rearrangements. Entries here come from immuneACCESS through TCRdb and include only in-frame sequences with V and J called. Some clones fail to appear in such tables; in the studies checked, an unresolved V gene covers under half of the shortfall, and the cause of the remainder is unknown. V, J and clone size derive from that table, while D and trimming were established from the DNA sequence. For this sample there are approximately 250,000 clones; 70% to 90% appear just once. In total, the top ten clones hold roughly 4.3% of the sample.

General findings and caveats noted by the study authors: How much clinical and demographic metadata was included differed by source and by participant, and the metadata was provided uncurated.

Enrolling through a virtual design, the prospective study's participants ranged in age from roughly 18 to 90 years and lived across roughly 24 United States geographic areas. In the prospective study, cohorts were assigned on the basis of participant-reported clinical history obtained from a screening survey and a study questionnaire. Mobile phlebotomists in the prospective study collected whole blood, serum and a nasopharyngeal or oropharyngeal swab from every participant. Prospective study participants could optionally give additional blood draws and questionnaires over a roughly 2-month period. Before DNA extraction, prospective study blood samples were shipped either frozen or at room temperature.

This chain is built from TRBV18 and TRBJ1-6, with the D gene too uncertain to name. Sequencing input: PBMCs or T cells enriched from blood (not recorded which). The receptor's source is a woman in her 30s with acute COVID-19. The CDR3 region: CASSPAGNESPLHF. The base sequence is TGTGCCAGCTCACCGGCGGGGAACGAATCACCCCTCCACTTT.